These 30 T cell receptor beta chains share one sample of origin, sequenced in a study of OX40 agonist ivuxolimab in advanced cancers. TCRdb's table, derived via immunoSEQ multiplex PCR, lists solely in-frame clones and lacks some. The repertoire holds around 35,000 clones, about 90% seen once, with 19% in the top ten. This sample comprised CD4+ or CD8+ T cells sorted from blood, obtained in a trial of the OX40 agonist ivuxolimab. The receptors come from an adult with an advanced solid tumor such as melanoma, head and neck, liver or kidney cancer.

The V call is TRBV11-2, the J call TRBJ2-3, with D maybe TRBD2 (6 bases). V was pared by 0 bases and J by 3 bases, with 10 bases between. The CDR3 has 15 amino acids. The germline gives CDR1 SGHAT, CDR2 FQNNGV. DNA of the CDR3: TGTGCCAGCAGCTTAGATGTGGAGGGTACAGATACGCAGTATTTT. Translating gives CASSLDVEGTDTQYF.

This chain uses TRBV7-2 with TRBJ2-7, with D unclear. The CDR3 sequence is 14 residues long. With 1 base removed from V and 2 bases from J, the gap between germline ends came to 9 bases. The germline V gene has CDR1 SGHTA and CDR2 FQGNSA. DNA of the CDR3: TGTGCCAGCAGCTTAGGGGTTATTGCCTACGAGCAGTACTTC. Its protein product is CASSLGVIAYEQYF.

J is TRBJ2-7 and V is TRBV4-1; either TRBD1 or TRBD2 may supply D (5 bases each). The CDR3 is made up of 16 amino acids. Germline loops: CDR1 MGHRA, CDR2 YSYEKL. Trimming removed 0 bases from V and 0 bases from J, with 12 bases in between. The CDR3, as DNA: TGCGCCAGCAGCCAAGATCCCCTCGGGGCCTCCTACGAGCAGTACTTC. Translation gives CASSQDPLGASYEQYF.

The rearrangement links TRBV30 to TRBJ2-7, with 9 bases aligning to TRBD1. The CDR3 totals 14 residues. In germline, CDR1 is GTSNPN, CDR2 SVGIG (reference sequence). The V and J ends lost 3 bases and 6 bases, in that order; junction bases with no gene match: 9. This CDR3 is CAWSTGQGVGEQYF. The CDR3 DNA sequence: TGTGCCTGGAGCACGGGACAGGGTGTAGGCGAGCAGTACTTC.

The chain carries TRBV4-3 and TRBJ2-6; 9 bases are a match to TRBD1. Germline-derived CDR1 and CDR2 are LGHNA and YSLEER. With 4 bases clipped from V and 0 bases from J, the junction kept 7 bases outside the gene matches. There are 18 residues in the CDR3. The CDR3: CASSPSTGGFSGANVLTF. In nucleotides, the CDR3 is TGCGCCAGCAGCCCAAGCACAGGGGGCTTCTCTGGGGCCAACGTCCTGACTTTC.

This clone was counted once. This chain connects TRBV5-1 to TRBJ2-7; D may correspond to TRBD1 or TRBD2 (5 bases each). The CDR3 runs to 13 residues. V gave up 4 bases and J gave up 3 bases, with 11 bases separating them. Germline values: CDR1 SGHRS, CDR2 YFSETQ. Here the CDR3 reads CASSLGGNYEQYF. DNA of the CDR3: TGCGCCAGCAGCCTTGGGGGAAACTACGAGCAGTACTTC.

V and J are TRBV5-1 and TRBJ2-2; 7 bases map to TRBD1. Looked up from germline, CDR1 is SGHRS and CDR2 is YFSETQ. The CDR3 is 16 amino acids. With V trimmed by 4 bases and J by 1 base, 7 bases remained unmatched. This chain's CDR3 is CASSRTGRVNTGELFF. The CDR3, as DNA: TGCGCCAGCAGCAGGACAGGTCGGGTGAACACCGGGGAGCTGTTTTTT.

The count of this clone is one. The rearrangement joins TRBV14 to TRBJ2-1, with 7 bases lining up with TRBD2. Germline CDR1 reads SGHDN; CDR2 reads FVKESK. V shed 4 bases, J shed 1 base, and the junction held 1 base outside the gene matches. This CDR3 has 14 residues. The CDR3, as DNA: TGTGCCAGCAGCCTGGGGGGGTCCTACAATGAGCAGTTCTTC. Protein: CASSLGGSYNEQFF. The variable domain in full, with the rest retrieved from reference TRBV14 and TRBJ2-1, is EAGVTQFPSHSVIEKGQTVTLRCDPISGHDNLYWYRRVMGKEIKFLLHFVKESKQDESGMPNNRFLAERTGGTYSTLKVQPAELEDSGVYFCASSLGGSYNEQFFGPGTRLTVL.

V is TRBV7-9 and J is TRBJ2-1, with TRBD2 matching over 14 bases. Germline V gives CDR1 SEHNR, CDR2 FQNEAQ (reference sequence). V was pared by 4 bases and J by 6 bases, with 14 bases of the junction left unmatched. CDR3 length: 19 amino acids. CDR3 amino acids: CASSSRLAGGPGHGNEQFF. Written as DNA, the CDR3 is TGTGCCAGCAGCTCAAGACTAGCGGGGGGGCCAGGTCACGGCAATGAGCAGTTCTTC.

The gene calls are TRBV30 and TRBJ2-7, with no clear D. Trimming cost V 0 bases and J 3 bases, with 6 bases left between them. In germline, CDR1 is GTSNPN, CDR2 SVGIG (reference sequence). The CDR3 sequence is 12 residues long. The DNA of the CDR3 is TGTGCCTGGAGTGTACTGGGCTACGAGCAGTACTTC. Translation gives CAWSVLGYEQYF.

The gene calls are TRBV18 and TRBJ2-7, with 10 bases identical to TRBD1. CDR1 and CDR2 (germline): KGHSH, LQKENI. The CDR3 sequence is 16 residues long. V dropped 3 bases and J dropped 4; count of bases not matched to a gene: 9. The CDR3 DNA sequence: TGTGCCAGCTCACCGGGCGGACAGGGGGTAAGGTACGAGCAGTACTTC. This encodes CASSPGGQGVRYEQYF.

V and J are TRBV7-3 and TRBJ2-3; 7 bases are shared with TRBD1. Per germline, CDR1 SGHTA and CDR2 FQGTGA. After removal of 5 bases from V and 2 bases from J, the junction contained 13 bases not matched to a gene. The CDR3 has 17 amino acids. The CDR3: CASSPLTGDGFTDTQYF. The CDR3 DNA reads TGTGCCAGCAGCCCCTTAACAGGGGATGGGTTCACAGATACGCAGTATTTT. Full variable domain (rest looked up from reference TRBV7-3 and TRBJ2-3): GAGVSQTPSNKVTEKGKYVELRCDPISGHTALYWYRQSLGQGPEFLIYFQGTGAADDSGLPNDRFFAVRPEGSVSTLKIQRTERGDSAVYLCASSPLTGDGFTDTQYFGPGTRLTVL.

This clone was seen once. The V gene is TRBV27, the J gene TRBJ2-7, with a tentative D call TRBD2 (6 bases). V gave up 3 bases and J gave up 1 base, with 10 bases separating them. CDR1 MNHEY and CDR2 SMNVEV come from the germline V gene (reference sequence). This CDR3 comprises 14 residues. The DNA of the CDR3 is TGTGCCAGCAGTTTCGGAGGGAAGTCCTACGAGCAGTACTTC. This encodes CASSFGGKSYEQYF.

This clone has a handful of counts. The chain recombines TRBV7-2 with TRBJ1-1; no reliable D call. Germline V gene sequence: CDR1 SGHTA, CDR2 FQGNSA. The CDR3 length is 11 residues. The V end lost 5 bases, the J end lost 7 bases, and 8 bases lay between the germline ends. CDR3 DNA sequence: TGTGCCAGCAGCGTAAGGTATGAAGCTTTCTTT. As protein: CASSVRYEAFF.

This chain connects TRBV29-1 to TRBJ1-1; no reliable D call. V lost 7 bases, J lost 3 bases, and 15 bases lay in between. This CDR3 contains 13 residues. The V gene's germline CDR1 is SQVTM and CDR2 ANQGSEA. The CDR3, as DNA: TGCAGCGCCCCAAAGGCCAGCTACACTGAAGCTTTCTTT. Translating gives CSAPKASYTEAFF.

There are a few counts of this clone. The chain carries TRBV19 and TRBJ1-1; D uncertain. The V and J ends lost 4 bases and 0 bases respectively, with 6 bases between them. Germline CDR1 LNHDA, CDR2 SQIVND (reference sequence). The CDR3 runs to 13 residues. The CDR3 DNA sequence: TGTGCCAGTAGTACCACACTGAACACTGAAGCTTTCTTT. Amino acid sequence: CASSTTLNTEAFF.

The chain is built from TRBV27 and TRBJ2-7; possible D gene TRBD1, 5 bases. The CDR3 runs 14 residues. The germline CDR1 and CDR2 sequences are MNHEY and SMNVEV (reference sequence). V was pared by 5 bases and J by 2 bases, with 13 bases between. The CDR3 spells CASSVGQGTYEQYF. CDR3 coding DNA: TGTGCCAGCAGTGTTGGCCAGGGCACCTACGAGCAGTACTTC.

The chain employs TRBV11-2 and TRBJ2-5; TRBD2 aligns across 10 bases. This CDR3 is built from 15 residues. V gave up 4 bases and J gave up 4 bases; unmatched junction bases: 6. Germline CDR1 SGHAT, CDR2 FQNNGV. Written as DNA, the CDR3 is TGTGCCAGCAGCTCAAGCGGGGGGGCGGGAGAGACCCAGTACTTC. Its protein is CASSSSGGAGETQYF.

The CDR3 reads CASSYLTFEQGNSNQPQHF. CDR3 coding DNA: TGTGCCAGCAGTTACTTAACCTTTGAACAGGGAAATAGCAATCAGCCCCAGCATTTT. The chain recombines TRBV6-7 with TRBJ1-5, with a tentative D call TRBD1 (6 bases). TRBV6-7 is marked as an open reading frame, function uncertain. There are 19 residues in the CDR3. V lost 1 base, J lost 0 bases, and 19 bases lay in between.

This chain connects TRBV6-1 to TRBJ2-7; 9 nucleotides align to TRBD1. Germline values: CDR1 MNHNS, CDR2 SASEGT. The V segment lost 4 bases and the J segment 6 bases; nucleotides outside the gene matches: 10. The CDR3 length is 15 residues. In DNA form, the CDR3 reads TGTGCCAGCAGTGTGTCCCCCGGGACAGGGCCCGAGCAGTACTTC. Its translation: CASSVSPGTGPEQYF.

This clone was seen just once. The chain couples TRBV19 to TRBJ1-5; 7 nucleotides agree with TRBD1. Losses at the gene ends were 6 bases for V and 3 bases for J; bases not matched to a gene: 5. This CDR3 has 14 amino acids. Germline V lookup: CDR1 LNHDA, CDR2 SQIVND (reference sequence). DNA of the CDR3: TGTGCCAGTAGAGACAGGGTCCTCAATCAGCCCCAGCATTTT. Its translation: CASRDRVLNQPQHF.

The genes are TRBV30 and TRBJ1-1; D ambiguous. CDR1 and CDR2 (germline): GTSNPN, SVGIG (reference sequence). This CDR3 has 11 amino acids. V lost 4 bases, J lost 6 bases, and 9 bases lay in between. The CDR3 DNA is TGTGCCTGGACCAAAGGGTCTGAAGCTTTCTTT. This codes for CAWTKGSEAFF.

The rearrangement links TRBV7-8 to TRBJ2-1, with a tentative D call TRBD2 (5 bases). Germline-derived CDR1 and CDR2 are SGHVS and FQNEAQ. This CDR3 spans 13 amino acids. V was cut by 0 bases and J by 7 bases, with 7 bases left in between. The CDR3 DNA reads as TGTGCCAGCAGCTTAGCGCGGGTGAATGAGCAGTTCTTC. Its protein product is CASSLARVNEQFF.

This clone showed up just once. This sequence joins TRBV4-1 and TRBJ2-3; the match to TRBD2 covers 9 bases. J gave up 2 bases and V 0 bases, and 6 bases lay outside the gene matches. Germline CDR1 is MGHRA and CDR2 is YSYEKL. CDR3 length: 17 residues. CDR3 amino acids: CASSQEIGLAITDTQYF. CDR3 bases: TGCGCCAGCAGCCAAGAGATCGGACTAGCGATCACAGATACGCAGTATTTT.

This clone is categorized as large. The V call is TRBV2, the J call TRBJ1-2; 8 bases line up with TRBD1. Trimming at V came to 4 bases and at J to 1 base, leaving 8 bases not matched to a gene. The CDR3 loop spans 16 amino acids. Germline CDR1 and CDR2: SNHLY and FYNNEI. CDR3 amino acids: CASSAGMTGDNYGYTF. The CDR3, as DNA: TGTGCCAGCAGTGCTGGGATGACAGGGGATAACTATGGCTACACCTTC.

This rearrangement joins TRBV5-1 to TRBJ2-3; D might be TRBD2 (5 bases). The CDR3 totals 18 residues. V lost 4 bases and J lost 0, with 21 bases in between. Germline lookup yields CDR1 SGHRS and CDR2 YFSETQ. CDR3 bases: TGCGCCAGCAGCGTCGGGGTACCATCCGACGTAAGCACAGATACGCAGTATTTT. Translation gives CASSVGVPSDVSTDTQYF.

The rearrangement uses TRBV9 and TRBJ1-2; D gene uncertain. The ends were cut back, 0 bases at V and 8 bases at J, with 14 bases in the middle. This CDR3 is built from 14 residues. Germline V gene data show CDR1 as SGDLS and CDR2 as YYNGEE. CDR3: CASSVERDDGGYTF. The CDR3 nucleotides are TGTGCCAGCAGCGTAGAAAGGGATGACGGAGGCTACACCTTC.

In nucleotides, the CDR3 is TGTGCCGGAGCGGGGGGGCTATACGAGCAGTACTTC. It codes for CAGAGGLYEQYF. The V call is TRBV30, the J call TRBJ2-7; 10 nucleotides match TRBD2. The CDR3 consists of 12 residues. Germline CDR1 is GTSNPN and CDR2 is SVGIG (reference sequence). Germline trimming cut 8 bases from V and 4 bases from J; bases unmatched to any gene: 5.

The V call is TRBV30, the J call TRBJ1-5; D remains unclear. V was cut by 1 base and J by 3 bases, with 10 bases left in between. This CDR3 region has 14 residues. From germline, CDR1 is GTSNPN and CDR2 SVGIG (reference sequence). CDR3 coding DNA: TGTGCCTGGAGTGGGGCCGGGGACAATCAGCCCCAGCATTTT. As protein: CAWSGAGDNQPQHF. The full variable domain, rest sourced from reference TRBV30 and TRBJ1-5, is SQTIHQWPATLVQPVGSPLSLECTVEGTSNPNLYWYRQAAGRGLQLLFYSVGIGQISSEVPQNLSASRPQDRQFILSSKKLLLSDSGFYLCAWSGAGDNQPQHFGDGTRLSIL.

This clone was counted between two and nine times. The chain carries TRBV5-8 and TRBJ1-2; the D gene is possibly TRBD1 (5 bases). The CDR3 has 12 residues. From germline, CDR1 is SGHTS and CDR2 YDEGEE. V was shortened by 0 bases and J by 5 bases, with 5 bases between the two germline ends. CDR3 nucleotides: TGTGCCAGCAGCTTGGAGGGGTATGGCTACACCTTC. Its translation: CASSLEGYGYTF.